This is a list of T cell receptor delta chains from one sample in a study of gamma-delta T cells after stem cell transplantation. TCRdb repeated clone calling on the RT-PCR reads with CATT. The sample lists fewer than 1,500 delta-chain clones; around 5% were seen once. Sequences were obtained from gamma-delta T cells. These receptors were collected from a human donor. It is not recorded whose cells these are; they may come from a transplant donor. CDR3s include the opening cysteine and the closing phenylalanine or tryptophan. A D gene is named only where the DNA matches it firmly. Only some rows state a clone size, as once, few, many or a class for expanded clones.

cdr3_aa	cdr3_nt	v_call	clone_size	j_call	d_call
CACFSVGILNDKLIF	TGTGCCTGTTTTAGCGTGGGGATTCTTAACGATAAGCTCATCTTT	TRDV2	-	TRDJ1	-
CACDTVGVRDRDKLIF	TGTGCCTGTGACACCGTAGGCGTACGGGATAGGGATAAACTCATCTTT	TRDV2	large	TRDJ1	-
CACDTLLGMDKLIF	TGTGCCTGTGACACTTTACTGGGGATGGATAAACTCATCTTT	TRDV2	few	TRDJ1	TRDD3
CACDTVKLGDPYTDKLIF	TGTGCCTGTGACACCGTAAAACTGGGGGATCCGTACACCGATAAACTCATCTTT	TRDV2	large	TRDJ1	TRDD3
CACDTLVFSDLLEDTDKLIF	TGTGCCTGTGACACCCTGGTTTTCTCCGACTTACTGGAGGACACCGATAAACTCATCTTT	TRDV2	-	TRDJ1	-
CACDTVPQAGGSRYTDKLIF	TGTGCCTGTGACACCGTCCCTCAAGCCGGGGGGTCTCGGTACACCGATAAACTCATCTTT	TRDV2	-	TRDJ1	-
CACDPIPTGDTGDPYTDKLIF	TGTGCCTGTGACCCTATTCCTACTGGGGACACGGGGGACCCGTACACCGATAAACTCATCTTT	TRDV2	-	TRDJ1	-
CACDMLGDTPLDTRQMFF	TGTGCCTGTGACATGCTGGGGGATACGCCCTTGGACACCCGACAGATGTTTTTC	TRDV2	-	TRDJ3	TRDD3
CACDAVTGGYHTDKLIF	TGTGCCTGTGACGCCGTTACTGGGGGATACCACACCGATAAACTCATCTTT	TRDV2	-	TRDJ1	TRDD3
CACDTVGLGDTDKLIF	TGTGCCTGTGACACCGTGGGACTGGGGGACACCGATAAACTCATCTTT	TRDV2	-	TRDJ1	TRDD3
CACDLTGGSDKLIF	TGTGCCTGTGACCTTACTGGGGGATCCGATAAACTCATCTTT	TRDV2	hyperexpanded	TRDJ1	TRDD3
CACDTTSPSYTLGDKKLIF	TGTGCCTGTGACACCACGTCGCCTTCCTACACCCTGGGGGATAAGAAACTCATCTTT	TRDV2	medium-sized	TRDJ1	-
CACDTAGLGDKDKYTDKLIF	TGTGCCTGTGACACGGCTGGGCTGGGGGACAAGGACAAGTACACCGATAAACTCATCTTT	TRDV2	-	TRDJ1	TRDD3
CACNTVMATDKLIF	TGTGCCTGTAACACCGTTATGGCGACCGATAAACTCATCTTT	TRDV2	few	TRDJ1	-
CACDVLGTNTDKLIF	TGTGCCTGTGACGTACTGGGGACGAACACCGATAAACTCATCTTT	TRDV2	-	TRDJ1	TRDD3
CACDTLGSPYTDKLIF	TGTGCCTGTGACACCCTGGGGTCCCCTTACACCGATAAACTCATCTTT	TRDV2	large	TRDJ1	-
CACDTLGGGYGATDKLIF	TGTGCCTGTGACACCCTTGGTGGGGGATACGGTGCCACCGATAAACTCATCTTT	TRDV2	medium-sized	TRDJ1	TRDD3
CACDTVTRGMYTDKLIF	TGTGCCTGTGACACCGTAACGCGGGGGATGTACACCGATAAACTCATCTTT	TRDV2	medium-sized	TRDJ1	TRDD3
CACDTLLGDTRGTDKLIF	TGTGCCTGTGACACCTTACTGGGGGATACGCGCGGAACCGATAAACTCATCTTT	TRDV2	-	TRDJ1	TRDD3
CACDRLAPPALGDTDKLIF	TGTGCCTGTGACAGGCTTGCCCCGCCTGCACTGGGGGATACCGATAAACTCATCTTT	TRDV2	large	TRDJ1	TRDD3
CACDTVSSGRVKNRKEYTDKLIF	TGTGCCTGTGACACCGTTTCCTCGGGTCGCGTTAAAAACCGTAAAGAGTACACCGATAAACTCATCTTT	TRDV2	medium-sized	TRDJ1	-
CACDPLPIDGPKAVADKLIF	TGTGCCTGTGACCCACTTCCTATCGACGGTCCTAAGGCGGTGGCCGATAAACTCATCTTT	TRDV2	medium-sized	TRDJ1	TRDD2
CACDPPPVEGISWDTRQMFF	TGTGCCTGTGACCCACCACCGGTTGAGGGGATATCCTGGGACACCCGACAGATGTTTTTC	TRDV2	few	TRDJ3	TRDD3
CACDTVTGGFSPGVVIF	TGTGCCTGTGACACCGTCACTGGGGGATTCAGCCCCGGGGTAGTAATCTTT	TRDV2	large	TRDJ1	TRDD3
CACDTVLGDTPDTRQMFF	TGTGCCTGTGACACCGTACTGGGGGATACGCCGGACACCCGACAGATGTTTTTC	TRDV2	large	TRDJ3	TRDD3
CACDTVALPTGRLGDLNTDKLIF	TGTGCCTGTGACACCGTCGCCCTTCCTACAGGCAGGCTGGGGGATCTTAACACCGATAAACTCATCTTT	TRDV2	large	TRDJ1	-
CACDSLARTEGDTFTDKLIF	TGTGCCTGTGACTCCCTCGCGCGGACGGAGGGGGATACGTTCACCGATAAACTCATCTTT	TRDV2	-	TRDJ1	TRDD3
CACDTGGHTSSWDTRQMFF	TGTGCCTGTGACACCGGGGGACACACCTCGTCCTGGGACACCCGACAGATGTTTTTC	TRDV2	large	TRDJ3	-
CACDTLLGDTNTDKLIF	TGTGCCTGTGACACTCTACTGGGGGATACCAACACCGATAAACTCATCTTT	TRDV2	-	TRDJ1	TRDD3
CACDTLTLPRGTPTDKLIF	TGTGCCTGTGACACCTTGACGTTACCAAGGGGGACGCCCACCGATAAACTCATCTTT	TRDV2	large	TRDJ1	-